Listed below are T cell receptor beta chains from one sample, sequenced in a study of esophageal squamous cell carcinoma under preoperative chemotherapy. TCRdb processed the PCR reads anew with MiXCR; each CDR3 protein has one entry. This table has fewer than 40,000 distinct CDR3 sequences, under 60% appearing once. The sample here was taken from a patient given preoperative chemotherapy. The receptor source for this set is a human donor with esophageal squamous cell carcinoma. The donor label of this sample is uncertain. The CDR3 runs from the conserved cysteine through the conserved F or W. A D gene is named only where the DNA matches it firmly. Not all rows give a size; the values are once, few, many and, for expanded clones, a class.

cdr3_aa: CASSLGRWNTEAFF; cdr3_nt: TGTGCCAGCAGCCTTGGACGCTGGAACACTGAAGCTTTCTTT; clone_size: NA; j_call: TRBJ1-1; d_call: NA; v_call: TRBV12-3/TRBV12-4
cdr3_aa: CASSVSGTANEQFF; cdr3_nt: TGTGCCAGCAGCGTTAGCGGGACCGCCAATGAGCAGTTCTTC; clone_size: NA; j_call: TRBJ2-1; d_call: TRBD2; v_call: TRBV27
cdr3_aa: CASAPYGGGGKDTQYF; cdr3_nt: TGTGCCAGCGCTCCCTACGGGGGGGGCGGGAAAGATACGCAGTATTTT; clone_size: NA; j_call: TRBJ2-3; d_call: TRBD2; v_call: TRBV18
cdr3_aa: CASSPIDGRGTQYF; cdr3_nt: TGTGCCAGCAGCCCGATTGACGGTAGAGGGACCCAGTACTTC; clone_size: NA; j_call: TRBJ2-5; d_call: NA; v_call: TRBV7-9
cdr3_aa: CASSLGLAGGNEQYF; cdr3_nt: TGTGCCAGCAGCTTAGGACTAGCGGGGGGCAATGAGCAGTACTTC; clone_size: many; j_call: TRBJ2-7; d_call: TRBD2; v_call: TRBV7-8
cdr3_aa: CASRYLTSQETQYF; cdr3_nt: TGTGCCAGCAGATACCTGACGTCGCAAGAGACCCAGTACTTC; clone_size: NA; j_call: TRBJ2-5; d_call: NA; v_call: TRBV6-5
cdr3_aa: CASSYVAGENYEQYF; cdr3_nt: TGTGCCAGCAGTTACGTAGCGGGAGAAAACTACGAGCAGTACTTC; clone_size: NA; j_call: TRBJ2-7; d_call: TRBD2; v_call: TRBV6-5
cdr3_aa: CASSYPQGALDTDTQYF; cdr3_nt: TGTGCCAGCAGCTACCCCCAGGGGGCGCTTGACACAGATACGCAGTATTTT; clone_size: few; j_call: TRBJ2-3; d_call: TRBD1; v_call: TRBV28
cdr3_aa: CASSLFSGRDRWATNTQYF; cdr3_nt: TGTGCCAGCAGCTTATTTAGCGGCCGGGACAGGTGGGCCACAAATACGCAGTATTTC; clone_size: NA; j_call: TRBJ2-3; d_call: TRBD1; v_call: TRBV7-2
cdr3_aa: CASSLGQQETQYF; cdr3_nt: TGCGCCAGCAGCTTGGGGCAGCAAGAGACCCAGTACTTC; clone_size: NA; j_call: TRBJ2-5; d_call: NA; v_call: TRBV5-1
cdr3_aa: CASSLRQEHGYTF; cdr3_nt: TGTGCCAGCAGCTTGAGACAGGAACATGGCTACACCTTC; clone_size: NA; j_call: TRBJ1-2; d_call: NA; v_call: TRBV5-5
cdr3_aa: CASSYGTGFDEQYF; cdr3_nt: TGTGCCAGCAGTTACGGGACAGGGTTCGACGAGCAGTACTTC; clone_size: once; j_call: TRBJ2-7; d_call: TRBD1; v_call: TRBV6-5
cdr3_aa: CASSPGRGRSSYEQYF; cdr3_nt: TGTGCCAGCAGCCCTGGGCGGGGGAGAAGCTCCTACGAGCAGTACTTC; clone_size: many; j_call: TRBJ2-7; d_call: TRBD2; v_call: TRBV7-8
cdr3_aa: CASSRDSLGEQYF; cdr3_nt: TGTGCCAGCAGCCGGGACAGCCTAGGTGAGCAGTATTTT; clone_size: NA; j_call: TRBJ2-3; d_call: TRBD1; v_call: TRBV11-3
cdr3_aa: CASSLGGRAPGGTQYF; cdr3_nt: TGTGCCAGCAGCTTAGGTGGGCGGGCCCCCGGTGGGACGCAGTATTTT; clone_size: medium-sized; j_call: TRBJ2-3; d_call: NA; v_call: TRBV7-2
cdr3_aa: CASSPPGLRAKDIQYF; cdr3_nt: TGTGCGAGCAGCCCACCGGGGCTGAGAGCCAAAGACATTCAGTACTTC; clone_size: NA; j_call: TRBJ2-4; d_call: NA; v_call: TRBV7-2
cdr3_aa: CASRGQGGSDTETQYF; cdr3_nt: TGTGCCAGCAGGGGGCAGGGGGGCAGTGACACAGAGACCCAGTACTTC; clone_size: NA; j_call: TRBJ2-5; d_call: NA; v_call: TRBV7-2
cdr3_aa: CASSLGDSTGELFF; cdr3_nt: TGTGCCAGCAGCTTAGGGGACTCTACCGGGGAGCTGTTTTTT; clone_size: many; j_call: TRBJ2-2; d_call: NA; v_call: TRBV11-2
cdr3_aa: CASSLDGNTGEQYF; cdr3_nt: TGTGCCAGCAGCCTTGACGGCAACACCGGTGAGCAGTATTTT; clone_size: NA; j_call: TRBJ2-3; d_call: NA; v_call: TRBV7-8
cdr3_aa: CASSLVGSEDNEQFF; cdr3_nt: TGCGCCAGCAGCTTGGTAGGTAGCGAGGACAATGAGCAGTTCTTC; clone_size: NA; j_call: TRBJ2-1; d_call: NA; v_call: TRBV5-1
cdr3_aa: CASSHRPANTGAQYF; cdr3_nt: TGTGCCAGCAGCCACCGGCCTGCGAACACAGGTGCGCAGTATTTT; clone_size: NA; j_call: TRBJ2-3; d_call: NA; v_call: TRBV6-1
cdr3_aa: CASSSAGTSGYEQYF; cdr3_nt: TGTGCCAGCAGTTCCGCCGGGACTAGCGGCTACGAGCAGTACTTC; clone_size: many; j_call: TRBJ2-7; d_call: TRBD2; v_call: TRBV27
cdr3_aa: CASSSRVAYEQFF; cdr3_nt: TGTGCCAGCAGCTCGCGGGTGGCCTACGAGCAGTTCTTC; clone_size: once; j_call: TRBJ2-1; d_call: NA; v_call: TRBV7-2
cdr3_aa: CASSYRDSSNEQYF; cdr3_nt: TGTGCCAGCAGTTACCGGGACAGTTCCAACGAGCAGTACTTC; clone_size: many; j_call: TRBJ2-7; d_call: TRBD1; v_call: TRBV6-5
cdr3_aa: CASTRTGNEAFF; cdr3_nt: TGTGCCAGCACCCGGACAGGTAATGAAGCTTTCTTT; clone_size: NA; j_call: TRBJ1-1; d_call: TRBD1; v_call: TRBV12-3/TRBV12-4
cdr3_aa: CASSQGLGAANTDTQYF; cdr3_nt: TGTGCCAGCAGTCAAGGTCTCGGGGCTGCGAACACAGATACGCAGTATTTT; clone_size: NA; j_call: TRBJ2-3; d_call: NA; v_call: TRBV7-9
cdr3_aa: CASSFAGTGYTGELFF; cdr3_nt: TGTGCCAGCAGTTTCGCCGGGACAGGGTACACCGGGGAGCTGTTTTTT; clone_size: many; j_call: TRBJ2-2; d_call: TRBD1; v_call: TRBV27
cdr3_aa: CASSLRSQPQHF; cdr3_nt: TGTGCCAGCAGCTTAAGGTCCCAGCCCCAGCATTTT; clone_size: few; j_call: TRBJ1-5; d_call: NA; v_call: TRBV7-2
cdr3_aa: CASSEGQGGYEQYF; cdr3_nt: TGTGCCAGCAGCGAGGGACAGGGGGGCTACGAGCAGTACTTC; clone_size: few; j_call: TRBJ2-7; d_call: TRBD1; v_call: TRBV7-2
cdr3_aa: CASTPAGPNSNEQFF; cdr3_nt: TGTGCCAGCACCCCCGCGGGGCCCAATTCCAATGAGCAGTTCTTC; clone_size: many; j_call: TRBJ2-1; d_call: NA; v_call: TRBV11-3
cdr3_aa: CASSSGVWTGELFF; cdr3_nt: TGTGCTAGCTCTTCAGGGGTATGGACCGGGGAGCTGTTTTTT; clone_size: many; j_call: TRBJ2-2; d_call: NA; v_call: TRBV12-5
cdr3_aa: CASSTLAGVDHEQFF; cdr3_nt: TGTGCCAGCAGCACGCTAGCGGGAGTTGATCATGAGCAGTTCTTC; clone_size: few; j_call: TRBJ2-1; d_call: TRBD2; v_call: TRBV7-2
cdr3_aa: CASSLAGGLAEQYF; cdr3_nt: TGTGCCAGCAGCTTAGCGGGAGGACTCGCCGAGCAGTACTTC; clone_size: many; j_call: TRBJ2-7; d_call: TRBD2; v_call: TRBV11-3
cdr3_aa: CASSFSELTDTQYF; cdr3_nt: TGTGCCAGCAGCTTTTCGGAACTCACAGATACGCAGTATTTT; clone_size: many; j_call: TRBJ2-3; d_call: NA; v_call: TRBV7-9
cdr3_aa: CASGRDQGGQYF; cdr3_nt: TGTGCCAGCGGCCGTGACCAGGGGGGCCAGTACTTC; clone_size: few; j_call: TRBJ2-5; d_call: NA; v_call: TRBV7-2
cdr3_aa: CSSGGGTPGAYVLTF; cdr3_nt: TGTTCAAGTGGGGGGGGAACTCCTGGGGCCTACGTCCTGACTTTC; clone_size: NA; j_call: TRBJ2-6; d_call: TRBD2; v_call: TRBV7-2
cdr3_aa: CASSLIASRTYNEQYF; cdr3_nt: TGTGCCAGCAGCTTAATCGCTAGTAGGACCTACAATGAGCAGTACTTC; clone_size: NA; j_call: TRBJ2-7; d_call: NA; v_call: TRBV7-3